This TCR beta chain was identified in a study of metastatic and nonmetastatic thyroid tumors. Study-wide background: Across peripheral blood and tumor or nodule tissue samples taken from malignant and benign thyroid patients, the repertoires were compared with one another. Study observations and caveats: When malignant thyroid tumors were compared with benign nodules, TCR beta diversity was reportedly significantly higher in the malignant tumors. This held in both blood and tumor samples.

This clone was observed at least ten times. Its cognate antigen is unknown. No treatment of any kind had been given to any patient before thyroid surgery. In the authors' workflow: Researchers built a distant-metastasis classifier for papillary thyroid cancer that drew on CDR3 differences across clinicopathological groups. TCRdb reprocessed the PCR reads using MiXCR. The V and J calls follow TCRdb's processing rather than the paper's. Of fewer than 25,000 clones in the sample, roughly 15% were seen once. The V end lost 4 bases, the J end lost 1 base, and 10 bases lay between the germline ends. The CDR3 covers 14 residues. CDR1 is MNHEY and CDR2 is SVGEGT in the germline V gene.

The sequenced sample was tumor tissue. The receptor comes from a female donor with papillary thyroid cancer or a benign thyroid nodule (not recorded which). Some clones in this sample may be carry-over from other donors' samples. The chain employs TRBV6-2 or TRBV6-3 and TRBJ2-5; D is uncertain. CDR3 region: CASSFSNPQETQYF. The CDR3 bases are TGTGCCAGCAGTTTCTCGAACCCCCAAGAGACCCAGTACTTC.